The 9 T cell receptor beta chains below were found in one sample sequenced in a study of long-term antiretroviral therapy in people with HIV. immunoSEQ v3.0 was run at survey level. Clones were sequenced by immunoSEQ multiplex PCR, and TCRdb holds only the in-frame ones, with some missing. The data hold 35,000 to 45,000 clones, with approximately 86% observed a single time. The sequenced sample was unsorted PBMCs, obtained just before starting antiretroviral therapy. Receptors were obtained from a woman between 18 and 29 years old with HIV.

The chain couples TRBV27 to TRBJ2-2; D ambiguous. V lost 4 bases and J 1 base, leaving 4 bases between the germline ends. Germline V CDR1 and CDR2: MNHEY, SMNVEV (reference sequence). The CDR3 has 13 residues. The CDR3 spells CASSSLNTGELFF. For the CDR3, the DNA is TGTGCCAGCAGTTCCCTGAACACCGGGGAGCTGTTTTTT.

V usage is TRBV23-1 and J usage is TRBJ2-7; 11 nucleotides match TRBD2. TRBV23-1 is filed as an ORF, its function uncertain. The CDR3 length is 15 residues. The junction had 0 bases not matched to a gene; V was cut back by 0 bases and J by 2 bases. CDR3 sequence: CASSQSSGRAYEQYF. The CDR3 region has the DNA TGCGCCAGCAGTCAATCTAGCGGGAGGGCCTACGAGCAGTACTTC.

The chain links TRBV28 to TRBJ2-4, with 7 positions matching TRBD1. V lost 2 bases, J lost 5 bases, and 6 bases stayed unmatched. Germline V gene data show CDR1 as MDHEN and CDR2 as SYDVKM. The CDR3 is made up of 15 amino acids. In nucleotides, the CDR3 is TGTGCCAGCAGTTTACCCAGACAGGGACAAAACATTCAGTACTTC. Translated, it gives CASSLPRQGQNIQYF.

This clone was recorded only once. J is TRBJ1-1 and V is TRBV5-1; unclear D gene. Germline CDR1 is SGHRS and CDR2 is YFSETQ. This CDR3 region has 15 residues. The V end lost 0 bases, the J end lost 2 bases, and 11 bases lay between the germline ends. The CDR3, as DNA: TGCGCCAGCAGCTTGGTCGACGGCTCTAACACTGAAGCTTTCTTT. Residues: CASSLVDGSNTEAFF.

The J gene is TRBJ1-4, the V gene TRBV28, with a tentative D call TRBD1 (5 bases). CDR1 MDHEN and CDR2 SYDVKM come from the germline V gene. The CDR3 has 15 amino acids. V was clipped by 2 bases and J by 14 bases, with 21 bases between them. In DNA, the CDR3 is TGTGCCAGCAGTTTAGGTCCTTGGGGGGAAAAGCGGCTGTTTTTT. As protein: CASSLGPWGEKRLFF.

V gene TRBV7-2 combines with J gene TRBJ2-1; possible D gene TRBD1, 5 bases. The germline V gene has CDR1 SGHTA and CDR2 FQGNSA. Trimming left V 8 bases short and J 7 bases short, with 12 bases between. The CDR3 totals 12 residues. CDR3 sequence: CASLGLENEQFF. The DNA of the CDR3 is TGTGCCAGCCTGGGGCTAGAAAATGAGCAGTTCTTC. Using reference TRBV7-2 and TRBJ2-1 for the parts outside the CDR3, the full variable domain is GAGVSQSPSNKVTEKGKDVELRCDPISGHTALYWYRQSLGQGLEFLIYFQGNSAPDKSGLPSDRFSAERTGGSVSTLTIQRTQQEDSAVYLCASLGLENEQFFGPGTRLTVL.

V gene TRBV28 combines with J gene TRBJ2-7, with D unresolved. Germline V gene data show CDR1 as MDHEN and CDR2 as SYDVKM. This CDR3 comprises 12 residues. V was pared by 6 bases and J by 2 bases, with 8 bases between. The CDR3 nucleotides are TGTGCCAGCAGCCGTCCGGCCTACGAGCAGTACTTC. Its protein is CASSRPAYEQYF.

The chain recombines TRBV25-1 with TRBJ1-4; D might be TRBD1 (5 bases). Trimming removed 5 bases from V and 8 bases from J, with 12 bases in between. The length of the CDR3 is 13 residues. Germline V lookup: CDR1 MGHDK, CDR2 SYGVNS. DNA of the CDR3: TGTGCCAGCAGTCCTGCAGGGTACGAAAAACTGTTTTTT. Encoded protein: CASSPAGYEKLFF.

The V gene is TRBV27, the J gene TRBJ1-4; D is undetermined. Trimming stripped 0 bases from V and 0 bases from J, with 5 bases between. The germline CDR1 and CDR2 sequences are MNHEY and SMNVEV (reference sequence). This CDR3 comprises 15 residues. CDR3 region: CASSLSISTNEKLFF. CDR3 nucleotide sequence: TGTGCCAGCAGTTTATCTATATCAACTAATGAAAAACTGTTTTTT.